Below, 14 T cell receptor beta chains from the same sample are listed, as sequenced in a study of CD8+CD57+ T cells in acquired aplastic anemia. Genomic DNA, the template, was used for profiling of the TCR beta VDJ and CDR3. Via MiXCR, TCRdb re-called the reads, giving one row per CDR3 protein. Of some 190,000 distinct CDR3 sequences in the sample, around half were seen once. The sequenced sample was sorted CD4+, CD8+, or CD8+CD57+ T cells (not recorded which) from PBMCs. The receptors were gathered from a human donor in good health.

The rearrangement joins TRBV2 to TRBJ2-7, with D perhaps matching TRBD1 or TRBD2 (5 bases each). The CDR3 contains 13 residues. Trimming removed 9 bases at V and 9 bases at J, with 21 bases between. Germline V gene lookup returns CDR1 SNHLY and CDR2 FYNNEI. CDR3 sequence reads: CARKGQGPEGQYF. Written as DNA, the CDR3 is TGTGCCAGGAAAGGGCAGGGACCGGAAGGGCAGTACTTC.

The chain is built from TRBV24-1 and TRBJ2-1; 11 bases align to TRBD2. V trimming: 4 bases; J trimming: 3 bases; junction bases outside the gene matches: 4. Per the germline V gene, CDR1 is KGHDR and CDR2 is SFDVKD. The CDR3 sequence is 16 residues long. CDR3 loop: CATSDRGLAGYNEQFF. In DNA form, the CDR3 reads TGTGCCACCAGTGACCGAGGACTAGCGGGCTACAATGAGCAGTTCTTC.

This clonotype has just a few counts. The gene calls are TRBV6-1 and TRBJ1-1; no firm D call. V dropped 3 bases and J dropped 11 bases, with 7 bases sitting between them. Germline V CDR1 and CDR2: MNHNS, SASEGT. The CDR3 contains 10 residues. The CDR3 spells CASSEGLAFF. As DNA, the CDR3 is TGTGCCAGCAGTGAGGGGTTGGCTTTCTTT.

This clonotype was found many times. Here the CDR3 reads CASSLSGDTYNEQFF. In DNA form, the CDR3 reads TGTGCCAGCAGCCTTAGCGGGGATACCTACAATGAGCAGTTCTTC. The chain combines TRBV7-3 with TRBJ2-1, with 8 bases aligning to TRBD2. V dropped 5 bases and J dropped 2; count of bases not matched to a gene: 5. CDR3 size: 15 residues. Germline CDR1 is SGHTA and CDR2 is FQGTGA.

This clonotype has a count of ten or more. This chain uses TRBV11-3 with TRBJ2-1, with D maybe TRBD2 (6 bases). Germline CDR1 SGHNT, CDR2 YENEEA. CDR3 length: 14 residues. V was clipped by 8 bases and J by 4 bases, with 15 bases between them. DNA of the CDR3: TGTGCCAGCCAGTTCCTAGCGCAATACAATGAGCAGTTCTTC. Amino acid sequence: CASQFLAQYNEQFF.

The chain couples TRBV10-3 to TRBJ1-2; D is undetermined. The V end was cut by 0 bases, the J end by 0 bases, with 14 bases between. Per germline, CDR1 ENHRY and CDR2 SYGVKD. This CDR3 region has 17 residues. The CDR3 region has the DNA TGTGCCATCAGTGAGTCGATGGACGGCCCCTCTAACTATGGCTACACCTTC. Its translation: CAISESMDGPSNYGYTF.

The V call is TRBV24-1, the J call TRBJ2-3, with 7 bases lining up with TRBD1. Germline CDR1 KGHDR, CDR2 SFDVKD. With V trimmed by 4 bases and J by 4 bases, 13 bases remained unmatched. This CDR3 has 17 amino acids. CDR3 nucleotide sequence: TGTGCCACCAGTGAACCCCCTGGGACAGCAGGAGCAGATACGCAGTATTTT. Translation gives CATSEPPGTAGADTQYF.

Comments on this clonotype: The junction and the germline gene differ at one end; a read error may be behind it. J is TRBJ2-2 and V is TRBV20-1; D assignment may be TRBD1 or TRBD2 (6 bases each). The CDR3 loop spans 15 amino acids. From germline, CDR1 is DFQATT and CDR2 SNEGSKA (reference sequence). This CDR3 is CSAKVGGSNTGELFF. In DNA, the CDR3 is TGCAGTGCTAAGGTCGGGGGCTCGAACACCGGTGAGCTGTTTTTT.

There are many counts of this clonotype. The chain links TRBV4-1 to TRBJ2-7, with D possibly being TRBD1 or TRBD2 (6 bases each). The CDR3 contains 14 residues. Trimming removed 0 bases at V and 7 bases at J, with 13 bases between. Germline assignment: CDR1 MGHRA and CDR2 YSYEKL. CDR3 loop: CASSQDGGPEEQYF. The CDR3 region has the DNA TGCGCCAGCAGCCAAGATGGGGGGCCAGAGGAGCAGTACTTC.

This rearrangement joins TRBV5-1 to TRBJ1-4; no definite D call. V lost 0 bases to trimming and J lost 5 bases, with 8 bases between them. Germline V gene sequence: CDR1 SGHRS, CDR2 YFSETQ. The CDR3 is 14 residues long. The CDR3: CASSLDGQNEKLFF. In DNA, the CDR3 is TGCGCCAGCAGCTTGGATGGTCAGAATGAAAAACTGTTTTTT.

Only a few counts were recorded for this clonotype. V and J are TRBV2 and TRBJ2-7; D gene uncertain. V was clipped by 4 bases and J by 4 bases, with 5 bases between them. This CDR3 comprises 11 residues. The germline CDR1 and CDR2 sequences are SNHLY and FYNNEI. The DNA of the CDR3 is TGTGCCAGCAGTGTTAAGTACGAGCAGTACTTC. Its translation: CASSVKYEQYF. Full variable domain (missing parts from reference TRBV2 and TRBJ2-7): EPEVTQTPSHQVTQMGQEVILRCVPISNHLYFYWYRQILGQKVEFLVSFYNNEISEKSEIFDDQFSVERPDGSNFTLKIRSTKLEDSAMYFCASSVKYEQYFGPGTRLTVT.

As concerns this clonotype: It may be a read error: a sequence one base away is much more abundant. The chain carries TRBV12-3 or TRBV12-4 and TRBJ1-1; 7 nucleotides line up with TRBD1. The CDR3 length is 15 residues. CDR3 bases: TGTGCCAGCAGTCCCAGACAGGGACGAAACACTGAAGCTTCCTTT. Translation gives CASSPRQGRNTEASF.

This rearrangement joins TRBV6-5 to TRBJ2-7; 7 positions agree with TRBD1. V shed 4 bases and J 2 bases; nucleotides not matched to a gene: 2. The germline V gene encodes CDR1 MNHEY and CDR2 SVGAGI. The CDR3 is made up of 13 amino acids. Written as DNA, the CDR3 is TGTGCCAGCAGTTGGGGGACAGCCTACGAGCAGTACTTC. Translation: CASSWGTAYEQYF.

Ten or more counts support this clonotype. The rearrangement joins TRBV7-3 to TRBJ2-7, with 11 bases identical to TRBD1. The CDR3 extends over 15 amino acids. After removal of 5 bases from V and 3 bases from J, the junction contained 6 bases not matched to a gene. The germline V gene encodes CDR1 SGHTA and CDR2 FQGTGA. CDR3 residues: CASSVAGTGGYEQYF. The CDR3 DNA reads as TGTGCCAGCAGCGTAGCCGGGACAGGGGGCTACGAGCAGTACTTC.